This record concerns one TCR beta chain sequence. Its specificity is unknown. This record belongs to a study of cytomegalovirus exposure and HLA in healthy donors. The study sampled nominally healthy donors, though unrecorded immune exposures were likely. It was with 60 Vbeta and 13 Jbeta primers that the PCR ran. Clones were read by immunoSEQ multiplex PCR, and TCRdb kept only the in-frame ones, dropping some. The data hold some 60,000 clones, with 75% to 85% observed a single time. Whole-study findings and limits: In most subjects, TCR beta sequences reportedly gave accurate predictions of HLA-A and HLA-B alleles. An analysis done earlier found most TCR beta V segments productive about 87% or about 30% of the time. Among donors in an Asian-associated ancestry cluster, a later analysis reportedly found fewer N-insertions than the roughly 610-donor mean.

Source material: PBMCs. The TCR originated in a woman between 40 and 55 years old in good health and CMV-seronegative.

The CDR3 protein is CASSPPGLAGEQYF. The CDR3 DNA reads TGTGCCAGCTCACCTCCGGGACTAGCAGGCGAGCAGTACTTC. The chain has TRBV18 and TRBJ2-7, with 9 bases aligning to TRBD2. The CDR3 is 14 residues long. V lost 3 bases to trimming and J lost 6 bases; unmatched junction nucleotides: 6. The germline CDR1 and CDR2 sequences are KGHSH and LQKENI.